These 13 T cell receptor beta chains share one sample of origin, sequenced in a study of shared clonotypes between healthy human individuals. Libraries were prepared by immunoSEQ multiplex PCR; TCRdb keeps only in-frame clonotypes and omits some of them. The profile covers 2,500,000 or so clones, with 85% to 95% appearing a single time and around 0.4% taken by the ten largest. Sample: naive CD4+ T cells from PBMCs. Subset defined: CD45RA+ positively selected. These receptors were obtained from a man aged 18 to 30 in good health. Some clones in this sample may be carry-over from other donors' samples.

The chain joins TRBV11-3 to TRBJ2-7, with 8 bases lining up with TRBD2. V was clipped by 2 bases and J by 2 bases; unmatched bases: 11. The CDR3 sequence is 17 residues long. CDR1 is SGHNT and CDR2 is YENEEA in the germline V gene. CDR3 DNA sequence: TGTGCCAGCAGCTTACGGTCGGGTAGCGGGATTACCTACGAGCAGTACTTC. This sequence encodes CASSLRSGSGITYEQYF.

This chain connects TRBV29-1 to TRBJ2-2; 9 bases match TRBD1. With V trimmed by 5 bases and J by 0 bases, 7 bases remained unmatched. Germline CDR1 SQVTM, CDR2 ANQGSEA. The CDR3 runs to 16 residues. The CDR3 DNA reads TGCAGCGTTACCGGGGACAGGGCCGCGAACACCGGGGAGCTGTTTTTT. Its protein product is CSVTGDRAANTGELFF.

The chain combines TRBV5-1 with TRBJ2-7, with D hard to call. Deletions cut 0 bases from V and 4 bases from J, with 8 bases between. This CDR3 region has 13 residues. Germline-derived CDR1 and CDR2 are SGHRS and YFSETQ. Here the CDR3 reads CASSLAQQYEQYF. The CDR3 region has the DNA TGCGCCAGCAGCTTGGCACAGCAGTACGAGCAGTACTTC.

V usage is TRBV7-3 and J usage is TRBJ2-2; the match to TRBD1 covers 7 bases. The CDR3 covers 15 residues. Germline V gene lookup returns CDR1 SGHTA and CDR2 FQGTGA. The V segment lost 2 bases and the J segment 4 bases; nucleotides outside the gene matches: 4. This CDR3 is CASSLSSGGTGELFF. For the CDR3, the DNA is TGTGCCAGCAGCTTATCATCAGGGGGCACCGGGGAGCTGTTTTTT.

Worth noting for this clone: The same CDR3 can be traced to other DNA sequences in this sample. The chain links TRBV20-1 to TRBJ1-1; D is uncertain. This CDR3 region has 11 residues. Looked up from germline, CDR1 is DFQATT and CDR2 is SNEGSKA (reference sequence). The ends were cut back, 0 bases at V and 8 bases at J, with 7 bases in the middle. CDR3 bases: TGCAGTGCTAGAGATGTGCCCGAAGCTTTCTTT. It specifies CSARDVPEAFF.

This clone showed up just a few times. The chain couples TRBV2 to TRBJ2-7, with D perhaps TRBD2 (5 bases). Germline V gene lookup returns CDR1 SNHLY and CDR2 FYNNEI. The V end was cut by 7 bases, the J end by 6 bases, with 16 bases between. The CDR3 consists of 13 residues. CDR3 in amino acids: CASNRGRAAEQYF. The CDR3 coding sequence is TGTGCCAGCAATCGGGGTCGGGCCGCCGAGCAGTACTTC.

The rearrangement joins TRBV2 to TRBJ1-5; 9 nucleotides match TRBD1. V lost 4 bases to trimming and J lost 0 bases; unmatched junction nucleotides: 10. CDR3 length equals 18 residues. Germline CDR1 SNHLY, CDR2 FYNNEI. In nucleotides, the CDR3 is TGTGCCAGCAGTGTACCGGGACAGGGAGATTATAGCAATCAGCCCCAGCATTTT. This translates into CASSVPGQGDYSNQPQHF.

The chain is built from TRBV5-1 and TRBJ1-1; D may be TRBD1 (6 bases). CDR1 and CDR2 (germline): SGHRS, YFSETQ. V was clipped by 7 bases and J by 5 bases, with 12 bases between them. There are 12 residues in the CDR3. The CDR3 nucleotides are TGCGCCAGCGGGGGCGCATGGACTGAAGCTTTCTTT. This codes for CASGGAWTEAFF.

The V call is TRBV19, the J call TRBJ1-5; D may be TRBD1 (6 bases). V dropped 3 bases and J dropped 4 bases, with 22 bases sitting between them. Per germline, CDR1 LNHDA and CDR2 SQIVND (reference sequence). The CDR3 extends over 18 amino acids. CDR3 loop: CASSIGAPGALVNQPQHF. The CDR3 DNA follows: TGTGCCAGTAGTATTGGTGCCCCGGGGGCTCTAGTTAATCAGCCCCAGCATTTT. Supplemented by reference TRBV19 and TRBJ1-5, the full variable domain reads DGGITQSPKYLFRKEGQNVTLSCEQNLNHDAMYWYRQDPGQGLRLIYYSQIVNDFQKGDIAEGYSVSREKKESFPLTVTSAQKNPTAFYLCASSIGAPGALVNQPQHFGDGTRLSIL.

Concerning this clone itself: One end of the junction is discordant with germline, which a read error may explain. This sequence joins TRBV18 and TRBJ2-5, with D perhaps TRBD2 (5 bases). The CDR3 totals 16 residues. CDR1 and CDR2 from the germline V gene are KGHSH and LQKENI. CDR3 DNA: TGTGCCGGCTCACCACCGAAACAGAGAGGGTGGGAGACCCAGTACTTC. It is translated as CAGSPPKQRGWETQYF.

The V and J genes are TRBV27 and TRBJ2-7; TRBD1 matches 8 bases. Per the germline V gene, CDR1 is MNHEY and CDR2 is SMNVEV (reference sequence). The CDR3 is 15 amino acids. With 3 bases clipped from V and 3 bases from J, the junction kept 7 bases outside the gene matches. The CDR3 sequence: CASSFVGQGSYEQYF. The CDR3, as DNA: TGTGCCAGCAGTTTCGTCGGACAGGGAAGCTACGAGCAGTACTTC.

The chain is built from TRBV2 and TRBJ2-1; D possibly corresponds to TRBD1 (6 bases). The germline V gene encodes CDR1 SNHLY and CDR2 FYNNEI. Trimming cost V 2 bases and J 9 bases, with 14 bases left between them. CDR3 length equals 14 residues. The chain's CDR3 is CASSETRGSSEQFF. The CDR3 DNA is TGTGCCAGCAGTGAAACCAGGGGTTCGTCTGAGCAGTTCTTC.

The V and J genes are TRBV28 and TRBJ2-5; TRBD1 matches at 8 bases. V trimming: 7 bases; J trimming: 6 bases; junction bases outside the gene matches: 10. The length of the CDR3 is 14 residues. CDR1 and CDR2 (germline): MDHEN, SYDVKM. The CDR3, as DNA: TGTGCCAGCACATTCCGACAGGGGAGGAAGACCCAGTACTTC. Encoded protein: CASTFRQGRKTQYF.